The clone carrying this T cell receptor (beta chain) was recorded many times. The V and J ends lost 5 bases and 0 bases, in that order; junction bases with no gene match: 5. Germline V gene lookup returns CDR1 MNHEY and CDR2 SVGEGT. This CDR3 comprises 16 residues. TCRdb reanalysed the RT-PCR reads using MiXCR and keeps one entry per CDR3 protein. Of 180,000 or so distinct CDR3 sequences in the sample, over 9.5% are singletons; the top ten hold about 29%. The data were obtained in a study of response to subunit inactivated influenza vaccine. The data also belong to a second study, concerning T cells expressing NK-cell markers. That work adds: For TCR beta, cDNA was produced by 5'RACE template switching with UMIs.

Sequenced here: CD8+ T cells sorted from PBMCs, sampled approximately 12 days after vaccination. This chain links TRBV6-2 or TRBV6-3 with TRBJ2-3; 10 bases are shared with TRBD1. This TCR derives from a man in his forties or fifties who received an inactivated influenza vaccine. In DNA, the CDR3 is TGTGCCAGCAGTCAAGACAGGGGGCTAAGCACAGATACGCAGTATTTT. Amino acid sequence: CASSQDRGLSTDTQYF.